This record looks at one T cell receptor beta chain sequence and its context. A single count supports this clone. Its antigen remains undetermined. The sample holds no much larger clone one base away, and base qualities are not on file. The entry originates in a study of vaccination effects on CD4 cells after COVID-19 (dated by TCRdb to between 2022 and 2023). For the study in its entirety: To identify antigen-specific CD4+ T cell clonotypes by their expansion, the ViraFEST assay first stimulated PBMC with viral peptide pools and then applied TCR sequencing. The full study included around nine COVID-19 convalescent patients and a few SARS-CoV-2-naive healthy vaccine recipients. Three convalescent patients were sampled early (day +14) and late (day +241, +227, +161 respectively) after vaccination. The study compared SARS-CoV-2 spike-specific CD4+ TCR repertoires before and after mRNA vaccination in COVID-19 convalescent patients and infection-naive vaccine recipients. Post-vaccine samples across the study were collected a median of 72 days after the second dose, with a range of 14 to 241. Cultures from other donors in the study were sequenced using the Oncomine TCR Beta short-read assay on an Illumina iSeq 100. Over 1.5 million PBMC per well were cultured with about 9 ug/ml peptides in IMDM containing about 5% human AB serum, roughly 9.5 IU/ml IL-2 and gentamicin. The investigation overall reported the following: Both infection-induced and vaccine-induced clones contracted markedly at late post-vaccination timepoints, which is consistent with waning T cell responses. For convalescent patients, new clones induced by the vaccine made up most of the post-vaccine spike-reactive repertoire, and these new clones were largely distinct from the clones induced by infection. Only a small number of convalescent patients were included, and no early post-infection timepoints were available, which limited the study.

Library prep was done by the immunoSEQ multiplex PCR assay. DNA from the cultured, isolated CD4+ T cells was subjected to TCR beta CDR3 sequencing. On the authors' methods: Non-productive TCR sequences were removed, reads were trimmed to the CDR3 region, and CDR3s of at least 7 amino acids were retained. The MANAFEST web app was used to pick out antigen-specific clonotypes by comparing their expansion in peptide wells with that in reference cultures. Positive clones required FDR<0.05 expansion versus reference and all other wells, odds ratio above 5, and frequency above 0.1% in two replicate wells. A clonotype was defined as cross-reactive if the clonotype was significantly expanded both in SARS-CoV-2 spike wells and in at least one common cold coronavirus spike condition. CDR3 similarity was assessed by Levenshtein distance using the stringdist R package, and unrooted trees were constructed with ape in R 3.6.1. What TCRdb holds here is the immuneACCESS table cut down to in-frame rearrangements. Part of the clones is not present; checked against another copy, under half of the missing clones reflect an unresolved V gene, and the others are unexplained. V, J and clone size were drawn from that table, and D and trimming were deduced from the DNA. Within this sample are 40,000 to 55,000 clones, with 76% of them counted one time only. Roughly 3.6% of the sample lies in the top ten.

After about 10 days of culture, CD4+ T cells were isolated with the EasySep CD4+ T cell isolation kit. Convalescent patients had PCR-confirmed SARS-CoV-2 infection between March and December 2020, before Alpha, Beta and Delta variants emerged in the United States. Each participant got two doses of an mRNA SARS-CoV-2 vaccine, either BNT162b2 or mRNA-1273. On days 3 and 7, half of the culture medium was replaced with fresh IL-2-containing medium. Unless noted otherwise, every peptide stimulation condition was cultured in triplicate wells. Using Ficoll-Paque Plus gradient centrifugation, PBMC were separated from whole blood and then either used fresh or cryopreserved at -140C. The QIAamp micro DNA kit was used to extract genomic DNA from the cultured CD4+ T cells. This clonotype was obtained from a human donor who had a prior SARS-CoV-2 infection. The sequencing here drew on CD4+ T cells from PBMCs cultured without peptide, taken after COVID-19 vaccination.

The CDR3 reads as follows: CASTERGGRGSYEQYF. The DNA is as follows: TGTGCCAGCACTGAGCGGGGGGGCCGCGGCTCCTACGAGCAGTACTTC. The sequence links TRBV6-1 to TRBJ2-7; the junction holds 10 bases that match TRBD2. V is cut back by 7 bases and J by 0 bases, with 9 bases in the junction unmatched. The germline V gene encodes CDR1 MNHNS and CDR2 SASEGT. Inclusive of the bounding cysteine and phenylalanine, the CDR3 is 16 residues long. Here the CDR3 DNA is all that survives: 48 bases in frame from base 1.